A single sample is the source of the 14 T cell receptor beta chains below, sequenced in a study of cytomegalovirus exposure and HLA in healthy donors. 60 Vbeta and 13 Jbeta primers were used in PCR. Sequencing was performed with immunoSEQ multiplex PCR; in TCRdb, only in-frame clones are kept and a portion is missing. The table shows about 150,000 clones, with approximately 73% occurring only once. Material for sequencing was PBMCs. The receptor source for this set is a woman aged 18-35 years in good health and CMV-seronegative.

The CDR3 nucleotides are TGTGCCAGCAGCGTAGCTGACAGCTTACTGCCGAAAGCTTTCTTT. Its translation is CASSVADSLLPKAFF. This rearrangement joins TRBV9 to TRBJ1-1; a weak D match, TRBD1 (5 bases). CDR1 is SGDLS, CDR2 YYNGEE, per germline. Between the trimmed V and J ends, which lost 0 bases and 9 bases, there was a span of 18 bases. This CDR3 is 15 amino acids long.

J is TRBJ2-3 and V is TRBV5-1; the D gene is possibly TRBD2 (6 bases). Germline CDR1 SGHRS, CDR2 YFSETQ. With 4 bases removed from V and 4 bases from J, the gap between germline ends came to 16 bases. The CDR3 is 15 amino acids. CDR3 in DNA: TGCGCCAGCAGCCCCAAATGGGGCGGGGCAGATACGCAGTATTTT. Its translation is CASSPKWGGADTQYF.

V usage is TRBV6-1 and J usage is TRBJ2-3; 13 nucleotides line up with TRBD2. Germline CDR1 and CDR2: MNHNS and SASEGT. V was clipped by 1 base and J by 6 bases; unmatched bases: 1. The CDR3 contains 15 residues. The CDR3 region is CASSEGLAGGDTQYF. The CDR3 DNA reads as TGTGCCAGCAGTGAAGGACTAGCGGGGGGCGATACGCAGTATTTT.

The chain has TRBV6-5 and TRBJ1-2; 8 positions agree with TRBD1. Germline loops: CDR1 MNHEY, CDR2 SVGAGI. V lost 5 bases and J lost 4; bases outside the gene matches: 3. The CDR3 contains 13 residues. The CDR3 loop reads CASSPGGSYGYTF. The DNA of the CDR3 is TGTGCCAGCAGTCCAGGGGGCAGCTATGGCTACACCTTC.

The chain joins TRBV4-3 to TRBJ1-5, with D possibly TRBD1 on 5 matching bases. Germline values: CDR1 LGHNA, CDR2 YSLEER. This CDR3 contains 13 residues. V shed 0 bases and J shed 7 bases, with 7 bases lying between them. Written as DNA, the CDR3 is TGCGCCAGCAGCCAAGAGGGGGGGCAGCCCCAGCATTTT. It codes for CASSQEGGQPQHF.

CDR3 DNA sequence: TGTGCCAGCAGAACCTACAGGGGCGAGCAGTACTTC. As protein: CASRTYRGEQYF. J is TRBJ2-7 and V is TRBV11-2; 7 bases line up with TRBD1. The trim removed 6 bases at V and 6 bases at J, leaving 5 bases unmatched. The CDR3 loop spans 12 amino acids. Germline loops: CDR1 SGHAT, CDR2 FQNNGV.

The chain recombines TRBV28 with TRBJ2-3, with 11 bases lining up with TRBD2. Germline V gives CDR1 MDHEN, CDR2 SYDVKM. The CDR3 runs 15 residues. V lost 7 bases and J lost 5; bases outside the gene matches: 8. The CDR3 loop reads CASINELAGVDTQYF. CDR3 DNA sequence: TGTGCCAGCATTAATGAACTAGCGGGAGTAGATACGCAGTATTTT.

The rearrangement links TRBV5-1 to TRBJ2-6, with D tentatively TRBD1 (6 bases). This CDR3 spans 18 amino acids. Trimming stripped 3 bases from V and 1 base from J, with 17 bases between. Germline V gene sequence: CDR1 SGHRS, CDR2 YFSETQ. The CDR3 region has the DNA TGCGCCAGCAGCTCCGTACAGGGTCTTGGGTCTGGGGCCAACGTCCTGACTTTC. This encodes CASSSVQGLGSGANVLTF.

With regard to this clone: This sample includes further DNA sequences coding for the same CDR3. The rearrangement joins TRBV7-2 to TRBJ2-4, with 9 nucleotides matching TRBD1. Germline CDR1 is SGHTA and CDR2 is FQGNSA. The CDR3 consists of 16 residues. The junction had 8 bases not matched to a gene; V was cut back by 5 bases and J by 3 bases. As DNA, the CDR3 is TGTGCCAGCAGCCGAACAGGGGGCGAAGGCAAAAACATTCAGTACTTC. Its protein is CASSRTGGEGKNIQYF.

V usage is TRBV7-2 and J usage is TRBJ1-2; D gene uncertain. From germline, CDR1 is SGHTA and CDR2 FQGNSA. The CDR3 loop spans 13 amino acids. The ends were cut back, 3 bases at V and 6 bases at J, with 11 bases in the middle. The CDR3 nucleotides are TGTGCCAGCAGCTTTTACGTGTCGGATGGCTACACCTTC. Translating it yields CASSFYVSDGYTF.

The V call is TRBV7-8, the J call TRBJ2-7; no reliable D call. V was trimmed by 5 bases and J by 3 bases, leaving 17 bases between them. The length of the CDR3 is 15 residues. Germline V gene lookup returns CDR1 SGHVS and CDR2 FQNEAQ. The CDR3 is CASSHKGVVHYEQYF. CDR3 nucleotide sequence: TGTGCCAGCAGCCATAAAGGAGTGGTCCACTACGAGCAGTACTTC.

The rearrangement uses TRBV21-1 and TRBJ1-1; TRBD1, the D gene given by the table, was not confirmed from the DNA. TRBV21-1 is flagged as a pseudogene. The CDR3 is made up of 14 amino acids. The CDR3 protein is CAGGGGRSNTEAFF. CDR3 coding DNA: TGTGCCGGGGGTGGGGGCAGATCGAACACTGAAGCTTTCTTT.

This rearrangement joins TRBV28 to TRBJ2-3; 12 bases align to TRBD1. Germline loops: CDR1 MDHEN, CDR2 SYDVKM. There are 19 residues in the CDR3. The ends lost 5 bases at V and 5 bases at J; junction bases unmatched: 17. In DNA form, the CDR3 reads TGTGCCAGCAGTCATTGGGCCGGGACAGGGGGCGCGGGGAAAGATACGCAGTATTTT. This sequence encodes CASSHWAGTGGAGKDTQYF. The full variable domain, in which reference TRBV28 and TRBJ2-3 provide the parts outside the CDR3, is DVKVTQSSRYLVKRTGEKVFLECVQDMDHENMFWYRQDPGLGLRLIYFSYDVKMKEKGDIPEGYSVSREKKERFSLILESASTNQTSMYLCASSHWAGTGGAGKDTQYFGPGTRLTVL.

CDR3 DNA sequence: TGTGCCAGCAGTAGACAGGGGAGGGTTGAAAAACTGTTTTTT. Protein sequence: CASSRQGRVEKLFF. This chain joins TRBV28 and TRBJ1-4; 8 bases align to TRBD1. CDR1 and CDR2 from the germline V gene are MDHEN and SYDVKM. Trimming cost V 5 bases and J 7 bases; bases outside gene matches: 6. This CDR3 region has 14 residues.